One sample yielded the 22 T cell receptor beta chains listed below, sequenced in a study of breast tumors, draining lymph nodes, adjacent tissues. TCRdb itself ran the multiplex PCR reads through MiXCR, one entry per CDR3 protein. Altogether over 100,000 distinct CDR3 sequences are present, around 22% being singletons, with the ten largest covering 2.5% to 3%. Samples came from axillary lymph nodes draining the breast cancer. Material: axillary lymph node tissue. Source of these receptors: a female donor with breast cancer. Some clones in this sample may be carry-over from other donors' samples.

This clonotype has at least ten counts. This rearrangement joins TRBV20-1 to TRBJ2-3, with TRBD1 as a possible D gene (6 bases). CDR1 DFQATT and CDR2 SNEGSKA come from the germline V gene (reference sequence). The CDR3 consists of 14 residues. V shed 6 bases and J shed 4 bases, with 17 bases lying between them. The CDR3 sequence is CSARFQGYPDTQYF. The CDR3 nucleotides are TGCAGTGCAAGGTTCCAGGGGTATCCAGATACGCAGTATTTT.

This clonotype was found many times. The CDR3 sequence: CASNKRDGYTGELFF. The CDR3 nucleotides read TGTGCCAGTAACAAACGGGATGGGTACACCGGGGAGCTGTTTTTT. V is TRBV19 and J is TRBJ2-2; the D gene is possibly TRBD2 (5 bases). CDR1 LNHDA and CDR2 SQIVND come from the germline V gene (reference sequence). Trimming pared 7 bases from V and 3 bases from J, leaving 15 bases between. The CDR3 has 15 residues.

This clonotype has ten or more counts. The chain carries TRBV20-1 and TRBJ2-7; unclear D gene. V was cut by 6 bases and J by 2 bases, with 11 bases left in between. This CDR3 region has 12 residues. CDR1 and CDR2 (germline): DFQATT, SNEGSKA (reference sequence). CDR3 DNA: TGCAGTGCAGTGCAGTCAGCCTACGAGCAGTACTTC. Translation gives CSAVQSAYEQYF.

A word on this clonotype: This clone may be a read error of a much larger clone one base away. The chain employs TRBV20-1 and TRBJ2-5, with 8 nucleotides matching TRBD2. The CDR3 has 16 residues. Looked up from germline, CDR1 is DFQATT and CDR2 is SNEGSKA (reference sequence). The CDR3 nucleotides read TGCAGTGCTAGAGAAGGGGGGAGCGGGAGTAGGGAGACCCAGCACTTC. It translates to CSAREGGSGSRETQHF.

The chain links TRBV27 to TRBJ2-3, with 9 bases fitting TRBD2. V dropped 5 bases and J dropped 4; count of bases not matched to a gene: 10. The CDR3 runs 16 residues. Germline CDR1 and CDR2: MNHEY and SMNVEV (reference sequence). As DNA, the CDR3 is TGTGCCAGCAGTCCCCATAGCGGGAGAGCCGCAGATACGCAGTATTTT. It codes for CASSPHSGRAADTQYF.

V is TRBV20-1 and J is TRBJ1-1; D is undetermined. Germline assignment: CDR1 DFQATT and CDR2 SNEGSKA (reference sequence). CDR3 length: 13 amino acids. V was clipped by 4 bases and J by 0 bases, with 9 bases between them. The CDR3 coding sequence is TGCAGTGCTAACGTTAGATTGAACACTGAAGCTTTCTTT. Translated, it gives CSANVRLNTEAFF.

At least ten counts were recorded for this clonotype. V gene TRBV20-1 combines with J gene TRBJ2-5, with D unresolved. CDR1 and CDR2 from the germline V gene are DFQATT and SNEGSKA (reference sequence). The ends were cut back, 5 bases at V and 4 bases at J, with 20 bases in the middle. The CDR3 is 15 residues long. CDR3 nucleotide sequence: TGCAGTGCTGCCCAGGACGGAGCTTGGGGAGAGACCCAGTACTTC. It specifies CSAAQDGAWGETQYF.

This clonotype appeared many times. CDR3 region: CASSPGLGQRRRPSYEQYF. In DNA form, the CDR3 reads TGTGCCAGCAGCCCTGGTTTGGGACAGCGACGACGACCCTCCTACGAGCAGTACTTC. The chain joins TRBV27 to TRBJ2-7, with 7 bases matching TRBD1. The junction had 20 bases not matched to a gene; V was cut back by 6 bases and J by 0 bases. This CDR3 spans 19 amino acids. Germline V gene lookup returns CDR1 MNHEY and CDR2 SMNVEV (reference sequence).

This clonotype was counted many times. The chain recombines TRBV3-1 with TRBJ2-3; 10 bases are shared with TRBD2. The CDR3 runs to 16 residues. V lost 4 bases, J lost 4 bases, and 8 bases stayed unmatched. Germline V gives CDR1 LGHDT, CDR2 YNNKEL (reference sequence). The CDR3 bases are TGTGCCAGCAGCCCGCGTCCTAGCGGGAGAGCAGATACGCAGTATTTT. Its protein is CASSPRPSGRADTQYF.

The chain employs TRBV6-5 and TRBJ1-5; D not resolved. The germline V and J ends were trimmed by 10 bases and 5 bases, with 15 bases remaining between them. The germline V gene has CDR1 MNHEY and CDR2 SVGAGI. This CDR3 contains 13 residues. The CDR3 sequence is CANSPSGYQPQHF. CDR3 nucleotides: TGTGCCAACAGCCCGAGTGGTTATCAGCCCCAGCATTTT.

As for this clonotype: This sequence may be a read error, since a much larger clone differs from it by one base. This sequence joins TRBV2 and TRBJ2-2; unclear D gene. V lost 5 bases, J lost 0 bases, and 7 bases lay in between. Germline V gene data show CDR1 as SNHLY and CDR2 as FYNNEI. The CDR3 runs to 14 residues. As DNA, the CDR3 is TGTGCCAGCAGTTTCAATTCGAACACCGGGGAGCTGTTTTTT. Protein product: CASSFNSNTGELFF.

For this clonotype: Just one base apart from a much larger clone, this may be a read error. The J gene is TRBJ2-3, the V gene TRBV7-3; TRBD2 aligns across 10 bases. The CDR3 loop spans 16 amino acids. The J segment lost 0 bases and the V segment lost 1 base, leaving 1 base of the junction unmatched. Germline lookup yields CDR1 SGHTA and CDR2 FQGTGA. The CDR3 DNA reads TGTGCCAGCAGCTTAAAGACTAGCGGGAGCACAGATACGCAGTATTTT. Translation: CASSLKTSGSTDTQYF.

The V gene is TRBV19, the J gene TRBJ1-2, with TRBD1 identical over 9 bases. The CDR3 is made up of 14 amino acids. Germline assignment: CDR1 LNHDA and CDR2 SQIVND (reference sequence). Unmatched junction bases numbered 5, after V lost 7 bases and J lost 2 bases. CDR3 in amino acids: CASTETGGNYGYTF. The CDR3 nucleotides read TGTGCCAGTACCGAGACAGGGGGAAACTATGGCTACACCTTC.

This clonotype was observed many times. The J gene is TRBJ2-3, the V gene TRBV5-1; D remains ambiguous. The CDR3 loop spans 14 amino acids. Germline V CDR1 and CDR2: SGHRS, YFSETQ. V was shortened by 0 bases and J by 8 bases, with 13 bases between the two germline ends. CDR3 residues: CASSLEEGSSTQYF. CDR3 DNA: TGCGCCAGCAGCTTGGAAGAAGGCAGCTCTACGCAGTATTTT.

This clonotype has just one count. A read error may explain this, as a much larger clone is one base away. J is TRBJ2-2 and V is TRBV19, with 8 bases lining up with TRBD1. Looked up from germline, CDR1 is LNHDA and CDR2 is SQIVND (reference sequence). The CDR3 consists of 15 residues. CDR3 amino acids: CASSIGQGDTEELFF. The CDR3 DNA sequence: TGTGCCAGTAGTATTGGACAGGGTGACACCGAGGAGCTGTTTTTT.

This clonotype was seen a handful of times. The chain uses TRBV5-5 and TRBJ2-1, with 7 bases lining up with TRBD2. In germline, CDR1 is SGHKS, CDR2 YYEKEE (reference sequence). The junction had 16 bases not matched to a gene; V was cut back by 6 bases and J by 7 bases. The CDR3 has 16 residues. The CDR3 reads CASISLPGREFNEQFF. Here the CDR3 DNA reads TGTGCCAGCATATCCCTCCCCGGGCGGGAGTTTAATGAGCAGTTCTTC.

Regarding this clonotype: An end of the junction does not agree with germline; a read error may underlie this. The chain uses TRBV27 and TRBJ1-5; D is ambiguous. This CDR3 is 17 amino acids long. The germline V gene has CDR1 MNHEY and CDR2 SMNVEV (reference sequence). CDR3 sequence: CANSPIASRDSNQPQHF. The DNA of the CDR3 is TGTGCCAACAGTCCCATAGCCAGCCGGGATAGCAATCAGCCCCAGCATTTT.

About this clonotype itself: At one end the junction does not follow the germline gene, possibly because of a read error. The J gene is TRBJ2-1, the V gene TRBV28; 7 bases map to TRBD2. The CDR3 contains 12 residues. Germline V gene data show CDR1 as MDHEN and CDR2 as SYDVKM. CDR3 sequence (DNA): TGTGCCATCAAGGGTGGGGAGGGTGAGCAGCTCTTC. The encoded protein is CAIKGGEGEQLF.

This clonotype was seen ten or more times. V gene TRBV16 combines with J gene TRBJ2-3; TRBD2 matches 7 bases. The germline CDR1 and CDR2 sequences are KGHSY and FQNENV. CDR3 length: 14 residues. The junction had 1 base not matched to a gene; V was cut back by 4 bases and J by 0 bases. As DNA, the CDR3 is TGTGCCAGCAGCCGGGAGGGGAGCACAGATACGCAGTATTTT. This sequence encodes CASSREGSTDTQYF.

J is TRBJ2-4 and V is TRBV20-1; tentative D call: TRBD1 (5 bases). This CDR3 has 15 residues. Germline CDR1 DFQATT, CDR2 SNEGSKA (reference sequence). The V and J ends lost 4 bases and 3 bases respectively, with 16 bases between them. The CDR3 nucleotides are TGCAGTGCTAAACAGGACAAAGACTTCAAAAACATTCAGTACTTC. Translated: CSAKQDKDFKNIQYF.

Of note for this clonotype: The DNA is left out, because the CDR3 cannot be placed on it with certainty; the CDR3 is given as TCRdb lists it. The rearrangement links TRBV5-5 to TRBJ2-7; the listed D gene, TRBD1, was not tested against the DNA. Germline CDR1 is SGHKS and CDR2 is YYEKEE (reference sequence). The CDR3 region is 22 residues in length, termini included. The CDR3: CASSFYICSAPGTFSGSYEQYF.

On this clonotype: The junction and the germline gene differ at one end; a read error may be behind it. The J gene is TRBJ2-4, the V gene TRBV12-3 or TRBV12-4, with 10 positions matching TRBD2. This CDR3 has 15 residues. The CDR3 region is CASSSGTSATNIQYF. For the CDR3, the DNA is TGTGCCAGCAGCTCCGGGACTAGCGCCACAAACATTCAGTACTTC.